The 23 T cell receptor beta chains listed next were all sequenced from one sample in a study of blood T cell repertoires in COVID-19 (dated by TCRdb to about 2020). Libraries were prepared through the immunoSEQ multiplex PCR assay. Here the immuneACCESS table is served through TCRdb, limited to in-frame sequences with V and J called. Missing clones are a known gap in these copies; in checked studies unresolved V genes cover under half, and the rest lacks a known reason. The sample table lists 220,000 or so clones, 82% of them with a count of one. The top ten clonotypes cover less than 9.5% of the sample. The specimen was peripheral blood. The receptors were gathered from a woman at least 80 years old with COVID-19, enrolled during active disease.

This chain joins TRBV28 and TRBJ2-6; the D is unclear. Between the trimmed V and J ends, which lost 7 bases and 1 base, there was a span of 11 bases. Germline V lookup: CDR1 MDHEN, CDR2 SYDVKM. The CDR3 totals 15 residues. CDR3 residues: CASTSGGSGANVLTF. CDR3 nucleotides: TGTGCCAGCACCTCAGGTGGGTCTGGGGCCAACGTCCTGACTTTC.

V usage is TRBV2 and J usage is TRBJ1-1; D remains ambiguous. Trimming removed 7 bases at V and 1 base at J, with 10 bases between. Germline V gene sequence: CDR1 SNHLY, CDR2 FYNNEI. The CDR3 consists of 13 residues. CDR3 coding DNA: TGTGCCAGCAATGTAGAAGAGAACACTGAAGCTTTCTTT. This encodes CASNVEENTEAFF.

This clone turned up a few times. The chain carries TRBV5-1 and TRBJ1-1, with TRBD1 matching 7 bases. Germline CDR1 is SGHRS and CDR2 is YFSETQ. This CDR3 spans 13 amino acids. J lost 11 bases, V lost 4 bases, and 11 bases had no gene match. The chain's CDR3 is CASSLGQSGEAFF. The CDR3 bases are TGCGCCAGCAGCCTGGGACAGTCGGGGGAGGCTTTCTTT.

This sequence joins TRBV11-1 and TRBJ1-1; D uncertain. Trimming removed 1 base at V and 1 base at J, with 4 bases between. Germline V gene sequence: CDR1 SGHAT, CDR2 FQDESV (reference sequence). The CDR3 runs 13 residues. CDR3 nucleotide sequence: TGTGCCAGCAGCTTAGGAGGGAACACTGAAGCTTTCTTT. It specifies CASSLGGNTEAFF.

This clone was counted a single time. The sample has other DNA sequences that encode this CDR3 too. This chain connects TRBV11-2 to TRBJ2-1; D is perhaps TRBD1 (5 bases). The V end lost 5 bases, the J end lost 7 bases, and 9 bases lay between the germline ends. The CDR3 runs 12 residues. CDR1 and CDR2 from the germline V gene are SGHAT and FQNNGV. The CDR3 reads CASSPQGNEQFF. CDR3 in DNA: TGTGCCAGCAGCCCTCAGGGTAATGAGCAGTTCTTC. Based on the CDR3 plus reference TRBV11-2 and TRBJ2-1, the full variable domain is EAGVAQSPRYKIIEKRQSVAFWCNPISGHATLYWYQQILGQGPKLLIQFQNNGVVDDSQLPKDRFSAERLKGVDSTLKIQPAKLEDSAVYLCASSPQGNEQFFGPGTRLTVL.

This clone was observed once. The chain carries TRBV6-5 and TRBJ2-7; no reliable D call. CDR3 size: 15 residues. Germline V gene data show CDR1 as MNHEY and CDR2 as SVGAGI. The V gene lost 7 bases and the J gene lost 1 base, with 17 bases spanning the gap. The CDR3 nucleotides read TGTGCCAGCACTATGGAATACAGTGGTTCCTACGAGCAGTACTTC. Encoded protein: CASTMEYSGSYEQYF.

This chain links TRBV6-5 with TRBJ1-2; D perhaps matches TRBD1 (5 bases). This CDR3 has 13 amino acids. Germline V lookup: CDR1 MNHEY, CDR2 SVGAGI. V gave up 6 bases and J gave up 3 bases, with 11 bases separating them. The CDR3 DNA reads TGTGCCAGCAGCTTATCAGGGTACTATGGCTACACCTTC. Protein: CASSLSGYYGYTF.

This clone was observed a single time. This sequence joins TRBV7-9 and TRBJ2-7; maybe TRBD2 (5 bases). Between the trimmed V and J ends, which lost 2 bases and 1 base, there was a span of 12 bases. In germline, CDR1 is SEHNR, CDR2 FQNEAQ (reference sequence). The CDR3 consists of 15 residues. The CDR3 loop is CASSLSAGGSYEQYF. In DNA form, the CDR3 reads TGTGCCAGCAGCTTAAGCGCGGGCGGATCCTACGAGCAGTACTTC.

The V gene is TRBV24-1, the J gene TRBJ2-1, with 9 bases aligning to TRBD1. Germline values: CDR1 KGHDR, CDR2 SFDVKD. The V gene end was trimmed by 5 bases and the J gene end by 6 bases; junction bases not matched to a gene: 10. The CDR3 runs 16 residues. CDR3 protein: CATSATRDRERNEQFF. DNA for the CDR3: TGTGCCACCAGTGCTACCCGGGACAGGGAACGCAATGAGCAGTTCTTC.

The V call is TRBV5-1, the J call TRBJ1-1; tentatively, D is TRBD1 (5 bases). Germline V gene lookup returns CDR1 SGHRS and CDR2 YFSETQ. The V end was cut by 2 bases, the J end by 4 bases, with 15 bases between. This CDR3 is 15 amino acids long. In DNA, the CDR3 is TGCGCCAGCAGCTTTGGGGCCTTGGGGGGCACTGAAGCTTTCTTT. Protein: CASSFGALGGTEAFF.

This chain uses TRBV28 with TRBJ1-6; TRBD1 matches 7 bases. J lost 4 bases, V lost 7 bases, and 4 bases had no gene match. In germline, CDR1 is MDHEN, CDR2 SYDVKM. The CDR3 covers 14 residues. As DNA, the CDR3 is TGTGCCAGCACCCTGGGACAGTATAATTCACCCCTCCACTTT. Its translation: CASTLGQYNSPLHF.

The chain joins TRBV30 to TRBJ1-5; D is unclear. The CDR3 totals 16 residues. V was shortened by 2 bases and J by 2 bases, with 16 bases between the two germline ends. The germline CDR1 and CDR2 sequences are GTSNPN and SVGIG (reference sequence). Here the CDR3 DNA reads TGTGCCTGGAGTCAAAGCGGGCAAGGAGGCAATCAGCCCCAGCATTTT. Its protein is CAWSQSGQGGNQPQHF.

This sequence joins TRBV11-2 and TRBJ1-6; D might be TRBD1 (5 bases). Germline V gives CDR1 SGHAT, CDR2 FQNNGV. The CDR3 length is 14 residues. Trimming left V 4 bases short and J 11 bases short, with 15 bases between. The CDR3 DNA reads as TGTGCCAGCAGCTCCAACCCCCGGGGGACACCCCTCCACTTT. Translating it yields CASSSNPRGTPLHF.

This chain joins TRBV6-2 or TRBV6-3 and TRBJ2-3; 10 bases are shared with TRBD2. The V segment lost 0 bases and the J segment 8 bases; nucleotides outside the gene matches: 11. The CDR3 covers 17 residues. Germline V gene lookup returns CDR1 MNHEY and CDR2 SVGEGT. The chain's CDR3 is CASSYSKTSGVCGTQYF. CDR3 in DNA: TGTGCCAGCAGTTACTCTAAAACTAGCGGGGTTTGTGGTACGCAGTATTTT.

This chain joins TRBV5-6 and TRBJ2-4; D uncertain. The CDR3 has 16 residues. Germline values: CDR1 SGHDT, CDR2 YYEEEE. V lost 0 bases, J lost 1 base, and 11 bases lay in between. The CDR3 loop is CASSLVRASAKNIQYF. The CDR3 DNA reads as TGTGCCAGCAGCTTGGTACGAGCGTCGGCCAAAAACATTCAGTACTTC.

The J gene is TRBJ2-3, the V gene TRBV10-2; maybe TRBD1 (5 bases). Germline-derived CDR1 and CDR2 are WSHSY and SAAADI. V gave up 9 bases and J gave up 1 base, with 14 bases separating them. The CDR3 has 14 amino acids. CDR3 sequence reads: CASLGDIGTDTQYF. The DNA of the CDR3 is TGCGCCAGTCTAGGGGATATAGGCACAGATACGCAGTATTTT.

With respect to this clone: Other DNA sequences from this sample encode an identical CDR3 as well. This chain links TRBV12-3 or TRBV12-4 with TRBJ2-7; D uncertain. V shed 4 bases and J shed 3 bases, with 4 bases lying between them. CDR3 length equals 11 residues. The CDR3 DNA reads as TGTGCCAGCAGTTCCTTCTACGAGCAGTACTTC. This codes for CASSSFYEQYF.

The gene calls are TRBV18 and TRBJ2-2; 7 bases map to TRBD1. Losses at the gene ends were 3 bases for V and 4 bases for J; bases not matched to a gene: 8. CDR1 and CDR2 from the germline V gene are KGHSH and LQKENI. The CDR3 covers 16 residues. The CDR3 DNA follows: TGTGCCAGCTCACCCGCCGTCGAGGGGGCCACCGGGGAGCTGTTTTTT. It encodes CASSPAVEGATGELFF.

The genes are TRBV18 and TRBJ1-4; a weak D match, TRBD1 (6 bases). Germline assignment: CDR1 KGHSH and CDR2 LQKENI. V lost 4 bases, J lost 4 bases, and 10 bases lay in between. The CDR3 is made up of 14 amino acids. For the CDR3, the DNA is TGTGCCAGCTCACTAACGGACAGTAATGAAAAACTGTTTTTT. Protein sequence: CASSLTDSNEKLFF. Based on the CDR3 plus reference TRBV18 and TRBJ1-4, the full variable domain is NAGVMQNPRHLVRRRGQEARLRCSPMKGHSHVYWYRQLPEEGLKFMVYLQKENIIDESGMPKERFSAEFPKEGPSILRIQQVVRGDSAAYFCASSLTDSNEKLFFGSGTQLSVL.

Here the CDR3 DNA reads TGTGCCACCAGCAGACGGGTCGATCAGCCCCAGCATTTT. This codes for CATSRRVDQPQHF. V and J are TRBV15 and TRBJ1-5; no definite D call. The CDR3 is 13 residues long. Germline V gene sequence: CDR1 LNHNV, CDR2 YYDKDF (reference sequence). The V end lost 2 bases, the J end lost 5 bases, and 7 bases lay between the germline ends.

This clone was picked up one time. The chain joins TRBV28 to TRBJ1-4; D not certain. Deletions cut 5 bases from V and 4 bases from J, with 5 bases between. This CDR3 has 12 amino acids. Germline assignment: CDR1 MDHEN and CDR2 SYDVKM. The CDR3 spells CASSQINEKLFF. The CDR3 coding sequence is TGTGCCAGCAGTCAAATTAATGAAAAACTGTTTTTT.

The rearrangement joins TRBV6-5 to TRBJ1-1; the D is unclear. The CDR3 is made up of 12 amino acids. The ends were cut back, 5 bases at V and 11 bases at J, with 15 bases in the middle. CDR1 MNHEY and CDR2 SVGAGI come from the germline V gene. In nucleotides, the CDR3 is TGTGCCAGCAGTCCCTGGACCTGGGAGGCTTTCTTT. Amino acids: CASSPWTWEAFF.

This clone has just one count. The V and J genes are TRBV30 and TRBJ1-5, with a weak D call TRBD1 (6 bases). Germline values: CDR1 GTSNPN, CDR2 SVGIG (reference sequence). This CDR3 comprises 15 residues. The V gene lost 0 bases and the J gene lost 3 bases, with 12 bases spanning the gap. The DNA for the CDR3 is TGTGCCTGGAGTGTCGGGGGGCTCCCCAATCAGCCCCAGCATTTT. This translates into CAWSVGGLPNQPQHF.